The rows below give T cell receptor beta chains drawn from one sample of a study of a mutant IDH1 vaccine in newly diagnosed glioma. Generated by immunoSEQ multiplex PCR, the TCRdb table keeps only in-frame clones and is missing some. The table shows 70,000 or so clones, with around 83% occurring only once. Sequences were derived from peripheral blood mononuclear cells (PBMCs), sampled from a glioma patient treated with radiotherapy, temozolomide or both. The receptors were gathered from a woman younger than 35 with glioma. Some clones in this sample may be carry-over from other donors' samples. Both conserved end residues are part of each CDR3. The D gene is left open where the match is weak. Clone size appears in some rows only: once, few, many, or a class for an expanded clone.

D gene	J gene	clone size	V gene	CDR3 DNA	CDR3 protein
.	TRBJ1-2	once	TRBV7-8	TGTGCCAGCAGCCCAACGACATATGGCTACACCTTC	CASSPTTYGYTF
TRBD1	TRBJ1-1	.	TRBV4-1	TGCGCCAGCAGCCACGGGACAGGGACTGAAGCTTTCTTT	CASSHGTGTEAFF
.	TRBJ1-1	.	TRBV28	TGTGCCAGCACGGGCGGGGGTGCCACTGAAGCTTTCTTT	CASTGGGATEAFF
.	TRBJ2-2	.	TRBV5-1	TGCGCCAGCAGCTCCCTGCGCCTCACCGGGGAGCTGTTTTTT	CASSSLRLTGELFF
.	TRBJ2-3	.	TRBV19	TGTGCCAGTAGTATATCTGGGGCGCCAGATACGCAGTATTTT	CASSISGAPDTQYF
TRBD1	TRBJ2-3	.	TRBV5-1	TGCGCCAGCAGTACAAATACAGGGGCCGGGACAGATACGCAGTATTTT	CASSTNTGAGTDTQYF
.	TRBJ1-1	few	TRBV19	TGTGCCACAGGACACAGGAACACTGAAGCTTTCTTT	CATGHRNTEAFF
.	TRBJ1-4	.	TRBV6-5	TGTGCCAGCAGTACAGTGGTGGGAGTGAGACTGTTTTTT	CASSTVVGVRLFF
.	TRBJ2-7	once	TRBV9	TGTGCCAGCAGCGCGGCTAGGGCTTCCTACGAGCAGTACTTC	CASSAARASYEQYF
TRBD2	TRBJ2-2	few	TRBV7-3	TGTGCCAGCAGCCTCACTAGCGGGAGGCGCACCGGGGAGCTGTTTTTT	CASSLTSGRRTGELFF
TRBD2	TRBJ2-1	.	TRBV2	TGTGCCAGCGCCGAGGGACTAGCGGCTAACAATGAGCAGTTCTTC	CASAEGLAANNEQFF
.	TRBJ1-6	.	TRBV7-2	TGTGCCAGCAGCTTAGGGCACAGGGCGGTAGGCTCACCCCTCCACTTT	CASSLGHRAVGSPLHF
.	TRBJ1-1	.	TRBV19	TGTGCCAGTAGTCGAGGACTGCTGAACACTGAAGCTTTCTTT	CASSRGLLNTEAFF
.	TRBJ1-1	few	TRBV30	TGTGCCTGGAGTTTCGGAGACAGGTCCCTCACTGAAGCTTTCTTT	CAWSFGDRSLTEAFF
TRBD1	TRBJ2-7	.	TRBV7-2	TGTGCCAGCAGCTTTGTGACAGGGGCTATATACGAGCAGTACTTC	CASSFVTGAIYEQYF
.	TRBJ2-3	.	TRBV10-3	TGTGCCATCAGTGGTGTAGGCGGGACCTCAGATACGCAGTATTTT	CAISGVGGTSDTQYF
TRBD2	TRBJ2-5	.	TRBV29-1	TGCAGCGGAGCGGGAGATAGGAAGACCCAGTACTTC	CSGAGDRKTQYF
TRBD2	TRBJ2-2	once	TRBV7-9	TGTGCCAGCAGGACTAGCGGGAGCGTTGGCACCGGGGAGCTGTTTTTT	CASRTSGSVGTGELFF
.	TRBJ2-5	.	TRBV9	TGTGCCAGCAGCGTAGGAATCGTTCCGGAAGAGACCCAGTACTTC	CASSVGIVPEETQYF
.	TRBJ2-3	.	TRBV6-8	TGTGCCAGCAGTTACTTAACCCCGGGACCCCCGGCGGGAGATACGCAGTATTTT	CASSYLTPGPPAGDTQYF
.	TRBJ1-4	.	TRBV6-1	TGTGCCAGCAGTGATCGCCAGGGGAATGAAAAACTGTTTTTT	CASSDRQGNEKLFF
.	TRBJ2-1	.	TRBV13	TGTGCCAGCAGCTTAGTGGTAGACGAGCAGTTCTTC	CASSLVVDEQFF
.	TRBJ1-6	few	TRBV6-5	TGTGCCAGCAGTTACGGGCAGGGTATTCCCCTCCACTTT	CASSYGQGIPLHF
TRBD2	TRBJ2-7	.	TRBV11-3	TGTGCCAGCAGCTTGGCATCACTAGCGCTAGTCTACGAGCAGTACTTC	CASSLASLALVYEQYF
.	TRBJ1-1	few	TRBV6-5	TGTGCCAGCAGTTATTTGGGGGAAGCTTTCTTT	CASSYLGEAFF
TRBD1	TRBJ1-2	.	TRBV5-1	TGCGCCAGCAGCTTGACAGGGGGCAACTATGGCTACACCTTC	CASSLTGGNYGYTF
.	TRBJ1-1	.	TRBV25-1	TGTGCCAGCAGTGATGAGGGGAGGGCTTTCTTT	CASSDEGRAFF
.	TRBJ2-3	once	TRBV15	TGTGCCACCAGCAGAGACAGGGTCTATACAGATACGCAGTATTTT	CATSRDRVYTDTQYF
TRBD1	TRBJ1-1	few	TRBV29-1	TGCAGCGGTAGGGGGCAGACATCGAACACTGAAGCTTTCTTT	CSGRGQTSNTEAFF
.	TRBJ2-2	.	TRBV4-2	TGTGCCAGCAGCCAAGATCGATGGGGGGAGCTGTTTTTT	CASSQDRWGELFF